A single sample is the source of the 27 T cell receptor beta chains below, sequenced in a study of cytomegalovirus exposure and HLA in healthy donors. 60 Vbeta and 13 Jbeta primers were used in PCR. The table came from immunoSEQ multiplex PCR; TCRdb's copy has only in-frame clones and leaves some out. The table records approximately 90,000 clones, 63% of them present only once. The sequenced material came from PBMCs. The origin of the receptors is a woman aged 25 to 45 in good health and CMV-seronegative.

The chain joins TRBV10-1 to TRBJ2-3, with TRBD2 matching 11 bases. Germline values: CDR1 WNHNN, CDR2 SYGVQD (reference sequence). This CDR3 has 15 residues. V lost 6 bases to trimming and J lost 7 bases; unmatched junction nucleotides: 9. In nucleotides, the CDR3 is TGCGCCAGCAGCCCTTCACTAGCGGGAGTTCATACGCAGTATTTT. This sequence encodes CASSPSLAGVHTQYF.

This clone appeared many times. The chain is built from TRBV28 and TRBJ2-2; possible D gene TRBD2, 7 bases. The germline V gene encodes CDR1 MDHEN and CDR2 SYDVKM. With 5 bases removed from V and 0 bases from J, the gap between germline ends came to 19 bases. The CDR3 loop spans 18 amino acids. The CDR3 loop is CASSLQGSSGANTGELFF. For the CDR3, the DNA is TGTGCCAGCAGTCTACAGGGTTCTAGCGGAGCGAACACCGGGGAGCTGTTTTTT.

This chain joins TRBV29-1 and TRBJ2-7, with 13 positions matching TRBD2. Per the germline V gene, CDR1 is SQVTM and CDR2 is ANQGSEA. This CDR3 has 14 residues. J gave up 9 bases and V 7 bases, and 12 bases lay outside the gene matches. The CDR3 loop is CSASLAGGAVTQYF. For the CDR3, the DNA is TGCAGCGCGTCACTAGCGGGAGGGGCAGTGACGCAGTACTTC.

The V gene is TRBV5-1, the J gene TRBJ2-7; D unresolved. The V end was cut by 0 bases, the J end by 1 base, with 8 bases between. The CDR3 length is 14 residues. CDR1 is SGHRS and CDR2 is YFSETQ in the germline V gene. The CDR3: CASSLVPGSYEQYF. The DNA for the CDR3 is TGCGCCAGCAGCTTGGTTCCCGGTTCCTACGAGCAGTACTTC. Full variable domain (missing parts from reference TRBV5-1 and TRBJ2-7): KAGVTQTPRYLIKTRGQQVTLSCSPISGHRSVSWYQQTPGQGLQFLFEYFSETQRNKGNFPGRFSGRQFSNSRSEMNVSTLELGDSALYLCASSLVPGSYEQYFGPGTRLTVT.

The V and J genes are TRBV6-6 and TRBJ2-7, with TRBD1 as a possible D gene (6 bases). The CDR3 totals 14 residues. The V and J ends lost 2 bases and 4 bases respectively, with 12 bases between them. Germline values: CDR1 MNHNY, CDR2 SVGAGI (reference sequence). The CDR3 region has the DNA TGTGCCAGCAGTTACGGTGACAGGAGGTACGAGCAGTACTTC. Translation: CASSYGDRRYEQYF.

V usage is TRBV7-2 and J usage is TRBJ1-2, with D unresolved. The CDR3 extends over 15 amino acids. V dropped 2 bases and J dropped 4 bases, with 14 bases sitting between them. The germline V gene encodes CDR1 SGHTA and CDR2 FQGNSA. The chain's CDR3 is CASSLMSEVAYGYTF. DNA for the CDR3: TGTGCCAGCAGCTTAATGTCGGAGGTTGCCTATGGCTACACCTTC.

This clone was seen more than once but under ten times. The chain couples TRBV15 to TRBJ1-2, with TRBD1 matching over 10 bases. The CDR3 contains 15 residues. The junction had 6 bases not matched to a gene; V was cut back by 0 bases and J by 8 bases. The germline gives CDR1 LNHNV, CDR2 YYDKDF (reference sequence). In DNA form, the CDR3 reads TGTGCCACCAGCAGAGATTTCGGGACAGGGGAAGGCTACACCTTC. It is translated as CATSRDFGTGEGYTF.

This chain joins TRBV19 and TRBJ1-2, with 9 bases that match TRBD1. The V segment lost 6 bases and the J segment 2 bases; nucleotides outside the gene matches: 1. CDR3 size: 13 residues. CDR1 LNHDA and CDR2 SQIVND come from the germline V gene (reference sequence). DNA for the CDR3: TGTGCCAGTAGCGGGACAGGGAACTATGGCTACACCTTC. Translation gives CASSGTGNYGYTF.

The chain employs TRBV10-1 and TRBJ2-1, with TRBD2 identical over 11 bases. The germline V gene encodes CDR1 WNHNN and CDR2 SYGVQD (reference sequence). V was clipped by 4 bases and J by 0 bases; unmatched bases: 2. CDR3 length: 16 residues. CDR3 bases: TGCGCCAGCAGTGGCCTAGCGGGAGGCTCCTACAATGAGCAGTTCTTC. Amino acid sequence: CASSGLAGGSYNEQFF.

The CDR3 nucleotides are TGTGCCAGCAGCCCCGTCGGGAGCGGCCCGTACAATGAGCAGTTCTTC. The encoded protein is CASSPVGSGPYNEQFF. The chain couples TRBV5-6 to TRBJ2-1, with D tentatively TRBD2 (6 bases). The CDR3 loop spans 16 amino acids. Germline V gives CDR1 SGHDT, CDR2 YYEEEE. Trimming took off 4 bases at V and 4 bases at J, with 18 bases between the two ends.

V is TRBV7-2 and J is TRBJ2-5; D may be TRBD2 (6 bases). There are 15 residues in the CDR3. V lost 2 bases and J 1 base, leaving 11 bases between the germline ends. Looked up from germline, CDR1 is SGHTA and CDR2 is FQGNSA. CDR3 coding DNA: TGTGCCAGCAGCTTACGGGGGTTGTTCCAAGAGACCCAGTACTTC. Its translation is CASSLRGLFQETQYF.

The chain joins TRBV6-6 to TRBJ1-3; D is uncertain. Between the trimmed V and J ends, which lost 0 bases and 5 bases, there was a span of 5 bases. The germline CDR1 and CDR2 sequences are MNHNY and SVGAGI (reference sequence). The CDR3 is made up of 13 amino acids. For the CDR3, the DNA is TGTGCCAGCAGTTACTCTACACGAAACACCATATATTTT. It is translated as CASSYSTRNTIYF.

The gene calls are TRBV14 and TRBJ1-1; TRBD1 is a possible D gene (6 bases). This CDR3 is built from 14 residues. The germline V gene has CDR1 SGHDN and CDR2 FVKESK. Between the trimmed V and J ends, which lost 2 bases and 1 base, there was a span of 8 bases. The CDR3 nucleotides read TGTGCCAGCAGCCAACCGGGACAGAACACTGAAGCTTTCTTT. This encodes CASSQPGQNTEAFF.

The chain uses TRBV5-1 and TRBJ2-2, with D perhaps TRBD2 (6 bases). The length of the CDR3 is 14 residues. The germline gives CDR1 SGHRS, CDR2 YFSETQ. V lost 5 bases, J lost 1 base, and 9 bases lay in between. The CDR3 spells CASSMGGNTGELFF. The CDR3 coding sequence is TGCGCCAGCAGTATGGGGGGGAACACCGGGGAGCTGTTTTTT.

This clone occurred many times. The CDR3 DNA follows: TGTGCCAGCAATCAGTACAATGAGCAGTTCTTC. This encodes CASNQYNEQFF. The rearrangement joins TRBV2 to TRBJ2-1; D gene ambiguous. V lost 7 bases and J lost 4, with 5 bases in between. This CDR3 has 11 amino acids. Germline V gives CDR1 SNHLY, CDR2 FYNNEI.

The chain combines TRBV6-1 with TRBJ1-6; TRBD1 matches 11 bases. The CDR3 covers 14 residues. In germline, CDR1 is MNHNS, CDR2 SASEGT. J was trimmed by 10 bases and V by 8 bases; bases with no gene match: 7. As DNA, the CDR3 is TGTGCCAGCGCACGGACAGGGGGCTTCTCACCCCTCCACTTT. It translates to CASARTGGFSPLHF.

V and J are TRBV9 and TRBJ1-3; possible D gene TRBD1, 6 bases. V was trimmed by 4 bases and J by 2 bases, leaving 13 bases between them. The CDR3 sequence is 15 residues long. CDR1 is SGDLS, CDR2 YYNGEE, per germline. CDR3 in DNA: TGTGCCAGCAGCATCCGCGGGGGCCCTGGAAACACCATATATTTT. Translated, it gives CASSIRGGPGNTIYF.

This clone appeared a few times. The gene calls are TRBV7-2 and TRBJ1-2; 7 bases agree with TRBD1. Per germline, CDR1 SGHTA and CDR2 FQGNSA. The CDR3 totals 17 residues. The trim removed 4 bases at V and 2 bases at J, leaving 13 bases unmatched. The CDR3 protein is CASSSSEHRGRNYGYTF. In DNA form, the CDR3 reads TGTGCCAGCAGCTCATCGGAGCACAGGGGTCGAAACTATGGCTACACCTTC.

The chain uses TRBV4-1 and TRBJ2-5; TRBD2 agrees at 7 bases. V lost 1 base and J lost 2; bases outside the gene matches: 4. The CDR3 sequence is 15 residues long. From germline, CDR1 is MGHRA and CDR2 YSYEKL. CDR3 residues: CASSQAYGGQETQYF. The CDR3 bases are TGCGCCAGCAGCCAAGCCTACGGGGGGCAAGAGACCCAGTACTTC.

This clone was observed a handful of times. This chain joins TRBV15 and TRBJ2-1, with D tentatively TRBD2 (6 bases). Trimming cost V 8 bases and J 3 bases, with 17 bases left between them. This CDR3 region has 15 residues. Germline V gives CDR1 LNHNV, CDR2 YYDKDF (reference sequence). The CDR3, as DNA: TGTGCCACCGGGAGCGGGTTTCGGGTCTACAATGAGCAGTTCTTC. This codes for CATGSGFRVYNEQFF. Full variable domain (rest looked up from reference TRBV15 and TRBJ2-1): DAMVIQNPRYQVTQFGKPVTLSCSQTLNHNVMYWYQQKSSQAPKLLFHYYDKDFNNEADTPDNFQSRRPNTSFCFLDIRSPGLGDTAMYLCATGSGFRVYNEQFFGPGTRLTVL.

In the case of this clone: Additional DNA sequences in this sample encode the identical CDR3. The rearrangement links TRBV28 to TRBJ1-1; D ambiguous. This CDR3 contains 13 residues. V dropped 3 bases and J dropped 2 bases, with 7 bases sitting between them. Germline CDR1 reads MDHEN; CDR2 reads SYDVKM. CDR3 DNA: TGTGCCAGCAGTTTCGGACTCAACACTGAAGCTTTCTTT. Translated: CASSFGLNTEAFF.

The genes are TRBV7-8 and TRBJ2-3, with D tentatively TRBD1 (6 bases). The CDR3 has 15 amino acids. V gave up 5 bases and J gave up 2 bases, with 14 bases separating them. The germline CDR1 and CDR2 sequences are SGHVS and FQNEAQ. The CDR3 reads CASSQTGTPTDTQYF. The CDR3 DNA sequence: TGTGCCAGCAGCCAAACCGGGACACCCACAGATACGCAGTATTTT.

The chain employs TRBV10-1 and TRBJ1-4; tentative D call: TRBD1 (6 bases). This CDR3 comprises 14 residues. The ends were cut back, 4 bases at V and 8 bases at J, with 14 bases in the middle. Looked up from germline, CDR1 is WNHNN and CDR2 is SYGVQD (reference sequence). This CDR3 is CASSGTDNGEKLFF. Here the CDR3 DNA reads TGCGCCAGCAGTGGGACAGATAATGGAGAAAAACTGTTTTTT.

V and J are TRBV28 and TRBJ1-4; no clear D. Germline V gives CDR1 MDHEN, CDR2 SYDVKM. This CDR3 has 16 amino acids. V lost 6 bases and J lost 9, with 23 bases in between. The CDR3 here is CASRLTGSEGTKKLFF. As DNA, the CDR3 is TGTGCCAGCAGATTAACTGGTTCCGAGGGCACGAAAAAACTGTTTTTT.

The V call is TRBV15, the J call TRBJ1-1; maybe TRBD1 (5 bases). CDR1 LNHNV and CDR2 YYDKDF come from the germline V gene (reference sequence). Trimming cost V 5 bases and J 4 bases, with 11 bases left between them. CDR3 size: 13 residues. CDR3 sequence: CATSGTGGTEAFF. CDR3 in DNA: TGTGCCACCAGCGGAACAGGTGGCACTGAAGCTTTCTTT.

V is TRBV7-2 and J is TRBJ2-5, with D possibly being TRBD2 (6 bases). Germline lookup yields CDR1 SGHTA and CDR2 FQGNSA. This CDR3 spans 16 amino acids. V shed 6 bases and J shed 4 bases, with 21 bases lying between them. For the CDR3, the DNA is TGTGCCAGCAGGGTCGGAGGCGGGGATGGGATAGAGACCCAGTACTTC. This gives the protein CASRVGGGDGIETQYF.

This chain joins TRBV6-1 and TRBJ1-2; D possibly corresponds to TRBD1 (6 bases). Germline CDR1 MNHNS, CDR2 SASEGT. The CDR3 totals 14 residues. V was clipped by 7 bases and J by 6 bases, with 18 bases between them. The CDR3: CASKGEPGGDGYTF. CDR3 in DNA: TGTGCCAGCAAGGGGGAGCCGGGTGGGGATGGCTACACCTTC.